This T cell receptor (beta chain) was sequenced in a study of regulatory T cells in long-lasting Graves disease. CDR1 DFQATT and CDR2 SNEGSKA come from the germline V gene (reference sequence). The CDR3 contains 13 residues. V shed 4 bases and J shed 6 bases, with 12 bases lying between them. Libraries of TCR beta came from iRepertoire HTBI primers plus Arm-PCR of CDR3 regions. TCRdb independently ran MiXCR on the multiplex PCR reads; one entry per CDR3 protein. Among about 660,000 distinct CDR3 sequences listed, approximately 29% were seen once. Time point specified: persistent/refractory GD, antithyroid drugs over 5 years with positive TRAb. PBMCs provided the RNA from which the TCR library was made.

The TCR was taken from a female donor with Graves disease. J is TRBJ2-2 and V is TRBV20-1, with D possibly TRBD2 on 6 matching bases. The starting material was peripheral blood mononuclear cells (PBMCs), obtained when the disease was refractory, from a patient treated with antithyroid drugs. The chain's CDR3 is CSAIRTGAGELFF. The CDR3 DNA follows: TGCAGTGCTATCAGGACGGGAGCCGGGGAGCTGTTTTTT.